The T cell receptor beta chain under discussion was sequenced for a study of blood T cell repertoires in COVID-19 (TCRdb year 2020). For the wider study: Samples covering the acute and convalescent phases of COVID-19 were provided by collaborators in the United States, Italy and Spain. The prospective study material was composed of cDNA or gDNA derived from T cells, B-cell-depleted T cells, or PBMCs. Deeply sampled blood TCRbeta repertoires from subjects exposed to, actively infected with, or recovered from COVID-19 were included in the dataset. The repertoires were released in a freely available public database meant as a resource for research on the immune response to SARS-CoV-2. The samples were drawn from the first 160 participants of the ongoing ImmuneRACE study and from 1,254 subjects provided by 6 global collaborators. Sample metadata almost always included a de-identified subject ID, COVID-19 status, age in years and sex. Where HLA class I and class II types were available, the types were taken from metadata supplied by the sample provider, not from assay-based typing. The study at large found these results: The quantity of clinical and demographic metadata differed by source and by participant and was supplied without curation.

TCRbeta CDR3 regions were amplified from genomic DNA by means of the immunoSEQ Assay, a bias-controlled multiplex PCR. As for the authors' bioinformatics: Nucleated cell counts per sample were estimated from amplification of reference gene primers within the assay. Sequence reads were collapsed and filtered to measure the absolute abundance of every unique TCRbeta CDR3 rearrangement. For each sample, productive Simpson clonality was calculated as the square root of Simpson's diversity index across productive rearrangements. Entries here come from immuneACCESS through TCRdb and include only in-frame sequences with V and J called. Some clones fail to appear in such tables; in the studies checked, an unresolved V gene covers under half of the shortfall, and the cause of the remainder is unknown. The V and J calls and clone size were taken over from that table, and D and trimming were inferred from the DNA. The sample table holds 140,000 to 150,000 clones, of which approximately 78% were seen once. Approximately 6% of the sample is held by the ten biggest clonotypes.

Participants in the prospective study were enrolled through a virtual design, were aged about 18 to 90 years, and lived in about 25 United States geographic areas. In the prospective study, cohorts were assigned on the basis of participant-reported clinical history obtained from a screening survey and a study questionnaire. For ImmuneRACE Cohort 3, a participant was defined as recovered based on two consecutive negative NP/OP PCR tests, clearance by a healthcare professional, or resolution of symptoms. Mobile phlebotomists in the prospective study collected whole blood, serum and a nasopharyngeal or oropharyngeal swab from every participant. Over an approximately 2-month period, participants in the prospective study had the option of providing additional blood draws and questionnaires. Before DNA extraction, blood samples from the prospective study were shipped at room temperature or frozen. Trimming takes 2 bases from V and 5 bases from J, and the germline ends sit 9 bases apart. The CDR3 has 13 amino acids, counting the end cysteine and phenylalanine. Only CDR3 DNA remains: 39 bases, in frame from the first base.

To note about this clone: It has no known antigen specificity. There are no base qualities to consult, and no much larger clone falls within one base.

What was sequenced was PBMCs or T cells enriched from blood (not recorded which). The sequence is built from TRBV12-3 or TRBV12-4 and TRBJ2-5; 5 matching bases give a weak D call of TRBD1. The sequence came from a woman aged 45-65 years who had recovered from COVID-19. The CDR3: CASSLRQGETQYF. The DNA is TGTGCCAGCAGTTTACGGCAGGGCGAGACCCAGTACTTC.